This passage covers 26 T cell receptor beta chains from one sample sequenced in a study of cytomegalovirus exposure and HLA in healthy donors. The PCR was carried out with 60 Vbeta primers and 13 Jbeta primers. Profiling relied on immunoSEQ multiplex PCR, and the TCRdb table lists in-frame clones only, not all of them. In the table there are more than 80,000 clones, roughly 69% of which are singletons. Sequencing used PBMCs. These receptors all come from a man aged 50-59 years in good health and CMV-seronegative.

This clone was counted a single time. V is TRBV4-3 and J is TRBJ2-7; TRBD2 matches at 9 bases. V shed 0 bases, J shed 3 bases, and the junction held 3 bases outside the gene matches. The CDR3 is 15 residues long. Germline-derived CDR1 and CDR2 are LGHNA and YSLEER. CDR3 bases: TGCGCCAGCAGCCAAGATTGGACTAGCGTCTACGAGCAGTACTTC. It codes for CASSQDWTSVYEQYF.

V and J are TRBV6-5 and TRBJ1-1; the D is unclear. Germline CDR1 is MNHEY and CDR2 is SVGAGI. Trimming left V 6 bases short and J 3 bases short, with 14 bases between. The CDR3 runs to 14 residues. This chain's CDR3 is CASSAAGRDTEAFF. The CDR3 DNA reads as TGTGCCAGCAGCGCTGCGGGGAGGGACACTGAAGCTTTCTTT.

The V and J genes are TRBV6-6 and TRBJ1-2, with TRBD1 identical over 7 bases. V was pared by 7 bases and J by 3 bases, with 11 bases of the junction left unmatched. The germline CDR1 and CDR2 sequences are MNHNY and SVGAGI (reference sequence). This CDR3 is 15 amino acids long. CDR3 sequence: CASTGGGSRDYGYTF. The CDR3 nucleotides read TGTGCCAGCACAGGGGGAGGTAGTAGGGACTATGGCTACACCTTC.

The V gene is TRBV7-8, the J gene TRBJ2-7; TRBD1 agrees at 8 bases. CDR3 length equals 16 residues. The germline V gene has CDR1 SGHVS and CDR2 FQNEAQ. V shed 2 bases, J shed 3 bases, and the junction held 9 bases outside the gene matches. For the CDR3, the DNA is TGTGCCAGCAGCTTACACCGGGACAGGCGGTTCTACGAGCAGTACGTC. Amino acid sequence: CASSLHRDRRFYEQYV.

The rearrangement links TRBV2 to TRBJ1-4; 8 bases map to TRBD1. With 7 bases clipped from V and 7 bases from J, the junction kept 11 bases outside the gene matches. CDR1 is SNHLY and CDR2 is FYNNEI in the germline V gene. The CDR3 has 15 amino acids. In DNA, the CDR3 is TGTGCCAGCAATACTTTACAGGGGGGGAGTGAAAAACTGTTTTTT. Its protein product is CASNTLQGGSEKLFF. The variable domain in full, with the rest retrieved from reference TRBV2 and TRBJ1-4, is EPEVTQTPSHQVTQMGQEVILRCVPISNHLYFYWYRQILGQKVEFLVSFYNNEISEKSEIFDDQFSVERPDGSNFTLKIRSTKLEDSAMYFCASNTLQGGSEKLFFGSGTQLSVL.

This clone was observed a few times. The genes are TRBV9 and TRBJ1-1; TRBD1 matches at 8 bases. The CDR3 spans 15 residues. The germline CDR1 and CDR2 sequences are SGDLS and YYNGEE. Trimming at V came to 4 bases and at J to 5 bases, leaving 10 bases not matched to a gene. The CDR3 DNA is TGTGCCAGCAGCTATACAGGGGGTGGAGAAACTGAAGCTTTCTTT. This codes for CASSYTGGGETEAFF.

The J gene is TRBJ2-3, the V gene TRBV29-1; 10 nucleotides match TRBD2. V shed 8 bases and J 5 bases; nucleotides not matched to a gene: 7. The CDR3 has 13 amino acids. In germline, CDR1 is SQVTM, CDR2 ANQGSEA. CDR3 amino acids: CSSSGGAEDTQYF. The CDR3 DNA reads TGCAGCTCCAGCGGGGGGGCCGAAGATACGCAGTATTTT.

This clone was detected only a few times. The chain has TRBV13 and TRBJ2-7; D not resolved. Deletions cut 3 bases from V and 0 bases from J, with 9 bases between. Germline-derived CDR1 and CDR2 are PRHDT and FYEKMQ (reference sequence). The CDR3 runs 14 residues. The CDR3 here is CASSFMASSYEQYV. CDR3 DNA: TGTGCCAGCAGCTTCATGGCTAGCTCCTACGAGCAGTACGTC.

This clone was detected only a few times. The CDR3 DNA follows: TGTGCCATCAGTGATCGCCGGGACAGGGCAGCCTACGAGCAGTACTTC. Amino acid sequence: CAISDRRDRAAYEQYF. The V call is TRBV10-3, the J call TRBJ2-7, with 9 bases identical to TRBD1. This CDR3 has 16 residues. V dropped 3 bases and J dropped 2; count of bases not matched to a gene: 8. CDR1 is ENHRY and CDR2 is SYGVKD in the germline V gene.

This clone came up a few times. This rearrangement joins TRBV6-5 to TRBJ1-4; unclear D gene. In germline, CDR1 is MNHEY, CDR2 SVGAGI. The CDR3 totals 14 residues. V was trimmed by 6 bases and J by 4 bases, leaving 12 bases between them. The CDR3 DNA is TGTGCCAGCAGCGACGCGGGTTTTAATGAAAAACTGTTTTTT. Protein sequence: CASSDAGFNEKLFF.

The genes are TRBV4-3 and TRBJ1-3; the D is unclear. CDR3 length equals 13 residues. The ends were cut back, 1 base at V and 4 bases at J, with 5 bases in the middle. CDR1 LGHNA and CDR2 YSLEER come from the germline V gene. In DNA form, the CDR3 reads TGCGCCAGCAGCCAAGTAATGGGAAACACCATATATTTT. Protein sequence: CASSQVMGNTIYF.

V gene TRBV5-1 combines with J gene TRBJ1-1; 7 positions match TRBD1. V was pared by 7 bases and J by 7 bases, with 7 bases of the junction left unmatched. CDR3 length: 12 amino acids. The germline CDR1 and CDR2 sequences are SGHRS and YFSETQ. In DNA, the CDR3 is TGCGCCAGCGTGGGGACAGCCCGTGAAGCTTTCTTT. It is translated as CASVGTAREAFF. Supplemented by reference TRBV5-1 and TRBJ1-1, the full variable domain reads KAGVTQTPRYLIKTRGQQVTLSCSPISGHRSVSWYQQTPGQGLQFLFEYFSETQRNKGNFPGRFSGRQFSNSRSEMNVSTLELGDSALYLCASVGTAREAFFGQGTRLTVV.

Only a few counts were recorded for this clone. The chain joins TRBV5-1 to TRBJ2-7; 7 bases match TRBD1. CDR1 is SGHRS, CDR2 YFSETQ, per germline. V shed 3 bases and J 0 bases; nucleotides not matched to a gene: 6. The CDR3 spans 15 residues. The CDR3 DNA reads TGCGCCAGCAGCTCGTGGACAGGAAGCTCCTACGAGCAGTACTTC. Amino acid sequence: CASSSWTGSSYEQYF.

This clone was recorded once. The rearrangement joins TRBV10-3 to TRBJ2-3; 8 bases line up with TRBD1. The CDR3 covers 12 residues. The germline V gene encodes CDR1 ENHRY and CDR2 SYGVKD. With V trimmed by 11 bases and J by 4 bases, 5 bases remained unmatched. CDR3 DNA sequence: TGTGCCTCCAGGGGGCTGGCAGATACGCAGTATTTT. It codes for CASRGLADTQYF.

The CDR3 sequence: CASSLARNTEAFF. The CDR3 DNA sequence: TGCGCCAGCAGCTTGGCGCGAAACACTGAAGCTTTCTTT. The V call is TRBV5-1, the J call TRBJ1-1; unclear D gene. The germline gives CDR1 SGHRS, CDR2 YFSETQ. The CDR3 sequence is 13 residues long. V lost 0 bases to trimming and J lost 2 bases, with 5 bases between them.

V usage is TRBV5-1 and J usage is TRBJ1-2; D not resolved. V lost 2 bases and J lost 6, with 11 bases in between. CDR1 is SGHRS and CDR2 is YFSETQ in the germline V gene. The CDR3 runs 13 residues. In DNA, the CDR3 is TGCGCCAGCAGCTTCCCCGGGATCGATGGCTACACCTTC. Its protein is CASSFPGIDGYTF.

V gene TRBV5-1 combines with J gene TRBJ2-7; TRBD1 aligns across 9 bases. Germline-derived CDR1 and CDR2 are SGHRS and YFSETQ. This CDR3 has 13 amino acids. The V segment lost 4 bases and the J segment 5 bases; nucleotides outside the gene matches: 4. The CDR3 DNA is TGCGCCAGCAGCCCCGGGACAGGGAACGAGCAGTACTTC. As protein: CASSPGTGNEQYF. Complete variable domain (other parts from reference TRBV5-1 and TRBJ2-7): KAGVTQTPRYLIKTRGQQVTLSCSPISGHRSVSWYQQTPGQGLQFLFEYFSETQRNKGNFPGRFSGRQFSNSRSEMNVSTLELGDSALYLCASSPGTGNEQYFGPGTRLTVT.

CDR3 amino acids: CASSLRQGGSGNTIYF. DNA of the CDR3: TGTGCCAGCAGCTTACGCCAGGGGGGCTCTGGAAACACCATATATTTT. The V gene is TRBV7-2, the J gene TRBJ1-3; 7 bases are shared with TRBD1. With 2 bases clipped from V and 0 bases from J, the junction kept 4 bases outside the gene matches. Per the germline V gene, CDR1 is SGHTA and CDR2 is FQGNSA. This CDR3 comprises 16 residues.

This clone was counted between two and nine times. The chain has TRBV5-6 and TRBJ2-7; 7 positions match TRBD2. CDR3 size: 15 residues. Germline CDR1 is SGHDT and CDR2 is YYEEEE. Trimming at V came to 0 bases and at J to 0 bases, leaving 3 bases not matched to a gene. In nucleotides, the CDR3 is TGTGCCAGCAGCTTGGGGCTAGCGGTCTCCTACGAGCAGTACGTC. Residues: CASSLGLAVSYEQYV.

This clone occurred a few times. The chain recombines TRBV5-4 with TRBJ1-2, with TRBD1 identical over 10 bases. J lost 3 bases, V lost 0 bases, and 5 bases had no gene match. This CDR3 is built from 16 residues. Per the germline V gene, CDR1 is SGHNT and CDR2 is YYREEE (reference sequence). In DNA form, the CDR3 reads TGTGCCAGCAGCTTGGGGATCGGACAGGGGGACTATGGCTACACCTTC. This codes for CASSLGIGQGDYGYTF.

This clone was seen only a few times. The CDR3 here is CASSRTGSYEQYV. The CDR3 nucleotides are TGTGCCAGCAGTCGGACAGGGTCCTACGAGCAGTACGTC. The V call is TRBV7-2, the J call TRBJ2-7; 8 positions agree with TRBD1. Germline V CDR1 and CDR2: SGHTA, FQGNSA. CDR3 length: 13 amino acids. V shed 6 bases, J shed 1 base, and the junction held 2 bases outside the gene matches.

The chain joins TRBV4-1 to TRBJ2-1; D might be TRBD2 (6 bases). V lost 4 bases to trimming and J lost 0 bases, with 10 bases between them. CDR1 is MGHRA and CDR2 is YSYEKL in the germline V gene. This CDR3 comprises 15 residues. CDR3 sequence reads: CASSLTGSSYNEQFF. CDR3 nucleotide sequence: TGCGCCAGCAGCCTTACCGGGAGCTCCTACAATGAGCAGTTCTTC.

This clone was picked up a small number of times. The chain joins TRBV13 to TRBJ2-7; 8 bases line up with TRBD1. The germline V gene encodes CDR1 PRHDT and CDR2 FYEKMQ (reference sequence). Trimming at V came to 4 bases and at J to 9 bases, leaving 8 bases not matched to a gene. The CDR3 totals 13 residues. The CDR3 protein is CASSSQGAVVQYF. The DNA for the CDR3 is TGTGCCAGCAGCTCTCAGGGGGCGGTTGTGCAGTACTTC.

The chain's CDR3 is CSVDKGEETQYF. CDR3 in DNA: TGCAGCGTTGATAAGGGGGAAGAGACCCAGTACTTC. The rearrangement uses TRBV29-1 and TRBJ2-5; possibly TRBD1 for D (6 bases). Trimming took off 3 bases at V and 3 bases at J, with 8 bases between the two ends. Germline CDR1 and CDR2: SQVTM and ANQGSEA. This CDR3 comprises 12 residues.

CDR3 residues: CASTRAGTGNYNEQFF. In DNA, the CDR3 is TGTGCCAGCACCCGCGCCGGGACAGGGAACTACAATGAGCAGTTCTTC. The chain uses TRBV27 and TRBJ2-1; 9 nucleotides align to TRBD1. Germline CDR1 and CDR2: MNHEY and SMNVEV (reference sequence). The CDR3 runs 16 residues. With 7 bases clipped from V and 3 bases from J, the junction kept 10 bases outside the gene matches.

The V gene is TRBV5-6, the J gene TRBJ2-1; 11 bases map to TRBD2. Germline V CDR1 and CDR2: SGHDT, YYEEEE. The CDR3 extends over 14 amino acids. V lost 4 bases and J lost 8; bases outside the gene matches: 5. DNA of the CDR3: TGTGCCAGCAGCGTACTAGCGGGAGTCTATGAGCAGTTCTTC. It is translated as CASSVLAGVYEQFF. Full variable domain (missing parts from reference TRBV5-6 and TRBJ2-1): DAGVTQSPTHLIKTRGQQVTLRCSPKSGHDTVSWYQQALGQGPQFIFQYYEEEERQRGNFPDRFSGHQFPNYSSELNVNALLLGDSALYLCASSVLAGVYEQFFGPGTRLTVL.